This T cell receptor beta chain derives from a study of T cell responses to AZD1222 COVID-19 vaccine. Looked up from germline, CDR1 is SGHNT and CDR2 is YYREEE (reference sequence). The CDR3 contains 15 residues. Losses at the gene ends were 2 bases for V and 2 bases for J; bases not matched to a gene: 0. Pooled together were second doses at about 4 or about 12 weeks. Profiled with immunoSEQ multiplex PCR; TCRdb holds only in-frame clones, not every one. Of 140,000 to 150,000 clones detected, around 92% appear once; the ten largest clones hold less than 3.5%. General observations from the study: Spike-wide coverage was observed for vaccine-associated CD4 TCRs, with dominant responses at 160-218 and 743-854. Nearly half of unique spike-specific TCRs reportedly avoided B.1.351 and B.1.1.7 mutated regions. Donors in the cohort were predominantly white British and more often female, and clonal diversity was possibly underestimated.

A remark on this clone: Antigen unknown.

The receptor comes from an adult who received the AZD1222 COVID-19 vaccine. The gene calls are TRBV5-4 and TRBJ2-1, with TRBD2 matching 11 bases. Sequenced material: peripheral blood, taken 28 days after the second AZD1222 dose. This CDR3 reads CASSFSGRAYNEQFF. The CDR3 coding sequence is TGTGCCAGCAGCTTTAGCGGGAGGGCCTACAATGAGCAGTTCTTC. The variable domain in full, completed from reference TRBV5-4 and TRBJ2-1, reads ETGVTQSPTHLIKTRGQQVTLRCSSQSGHNTVSWYQQALGQGPQFIFQYYREEENGRGNFPPRFSGLQFPNYSSELNVNALELDDSALYLCASSFSGRAYNEQFFGPGTRLTVL.